The present T cell receptor beta chain was sequenced within a study of blood T cell repertoires in COVID-19. On the study more broadly: Samples taken during acute and convalescent COVID-19 were collected in the United States, Italy and Spain. Sample material is recorded as cDNA or gDNA derived from T cells, B-cell-depleted T cells, or PBMCs.

The length of the CDR3 is 13 residues. Per the germline V gene, CDR1 is LGHNA and CDR2 is YSLEER. V shed 4 bases and J 4 bases; nucleotides not matched to a gene: 3. In the source study's methods: Estimates of nucleated cell counts were drawn from the amplification of reference gene primers. Measured with immunoSEQ multiplex PCR; TCRdb has only the in-frame clones, and not every one. V and J calls and clone size come straight from that table; D and trimming were deduced from the DNA. The sample holds nearly 55,000 clones, around 84% seen once. The origin of this receptor is a man between 65 and 80 years old with active COVID-19. The chain is built from TRBV4-3 and TRBJ2-5, with TRBD2 matching over 7 bases. Sequenced: peripheral blood. The CDR3 is CASSLAGVETQYF. The CDR3 nucleotides are TGCGCCAGCAGCCTTGCGGGGGTAGAGACCCAGTACTTC.